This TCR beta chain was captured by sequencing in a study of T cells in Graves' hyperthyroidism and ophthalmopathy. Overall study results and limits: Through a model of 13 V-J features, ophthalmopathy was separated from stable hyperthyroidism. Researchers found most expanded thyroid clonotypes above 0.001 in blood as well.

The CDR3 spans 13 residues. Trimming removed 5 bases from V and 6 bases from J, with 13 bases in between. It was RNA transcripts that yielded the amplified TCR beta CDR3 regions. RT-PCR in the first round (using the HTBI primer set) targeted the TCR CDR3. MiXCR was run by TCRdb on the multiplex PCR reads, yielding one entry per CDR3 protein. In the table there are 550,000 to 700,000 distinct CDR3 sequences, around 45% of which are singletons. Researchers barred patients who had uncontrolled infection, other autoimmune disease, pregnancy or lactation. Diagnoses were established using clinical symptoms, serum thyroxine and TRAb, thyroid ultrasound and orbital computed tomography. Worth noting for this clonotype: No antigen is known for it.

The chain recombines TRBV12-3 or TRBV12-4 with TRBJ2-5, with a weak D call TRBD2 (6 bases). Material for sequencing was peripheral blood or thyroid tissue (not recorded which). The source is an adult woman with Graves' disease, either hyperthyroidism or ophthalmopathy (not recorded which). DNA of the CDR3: TGTGCCAGCAGTCGTATAGCGGTTAAGACCCAGTACTTC. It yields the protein CASSRIAVKTQYF.